Below, 25 T cell receptor beta chains from the same sample are listed, as sequenced in a study of T cell changes during pregnancy in multiple sclerosis. Profiled with immunoSEQ multiplex PCR; TCRdb holds only in-frame clones, not every one. The sample lists 38,000 or so clones; 90% to 95% were seen once. The source was CD4+ T cells from peripheral blood mononuclear cells, collected in the second trimester of pregnancy. The receptor set was obtained from a female donor in good health, enrolled as a control in a pregnancy study.

The chain has TRBV27 and TRBJ2-1, with D maybe TRBD2 (6 bases). Per germline, CDR1 MNHEY and CDR2 SMNVEV (reference sequence). The CDR3 loop spans 10 amino acids. The CDR3 nucleotides are TGTACCTCAGGGAGGAATGAGCAGTTCTTC. Amino acids: CTSGRNEQFF.

The chain uses TRBV2 and TRBJ1-6; 8 bases fit TRBD1. Germline-derived CDR1 and CDR2 are SNHLY and FYNNEI. V gave up 7 bases and J gave up 6 bases; unmatched junction bases: 5. The CDR3 extends over 14 amino acids. The CDR3 DNA sequence: TGTGCCAGCATATGGACAGGGAGTAATTCACCCCTCCACTTT. It yields the protein CASIWTGSNSPLHF.

The genes are TRBV30 and TRBJ2-5; D is possibly TRBD2 (6 bases). This CDR3 is built from 16 residues. V lost 0 bases, J lost 7 bases, and 21 bases lay in between. Germline V gene sequence: CDR1 GTSNPN, CDR2 SVGIG (reference sequence). This CDR3 is CAWSVLVGRRGATQYF. The DNA of the CDR3 is TGTGCCTGGAGTGTACTAGTCGGGAGAAGGGGTGCGACCCAGTACTTC.

This chain connects TRBV5-1 to TRBJ1-5, with a weak D call TRBD1 (5 bases). Trimming pared 0 bases from V and 4 bases from J, leaving 8 bases between. CDR3 size: 14 residues. CDR1 and CDR2 from the germline V gene are SGHRS and YFSETQ. CDR3 amino acids: CASSLGQSNQPQHF. The CDR3 DNA reads TGCGCCAGCAGCTTGGGACAGTCGAATCAGCCCCAGCATTTT. Full variable domain (remainder filled in from reference TRBV5-1 and TRBJ1-5): KAGVTQTPRYLIKTRGQQVTLSCSPISGHRSVSWYQQTPGQGLQFLFEYFSETQRNKGNFPGRFSGRQFSNSRSEMNVSTLELGDSALYLCASSLGQSNQPQHFGDGTRLSIL.

The chain employs TRBV29-1 and TRBJ1-2; D gene uncertain. The CDR3 extends over 13 amino acids. CDR1 is SQVTM and CDR2 is ANQGSEA in the germline V gene. V was shortened by 7 bases and J by 0 bases, with 12 bases between the two germline ends. The CDR3 protein is CSAQSSANYGYTF. CDR3 coding DNA: TGCAGCGCGCAGTCCTCAGCTAACTATGGCTACACCTTC.

This clone has more than one count but fewer than ten. The V call is TRBV28, the J call TRBJ1-3; D remains ambiguous. CDR1 and CDR2 (germline): MDHEN, SYDVKM. With 6 bases removed from V and 0 bases from J, the gap between germline ends came to 6 bases. The CDR3 is 13 amino acids. DNA of the CDR3: TGTGCCAGCAGACACCCCTCTGGAAACACCATATATTTT. This codes for CASRHPSGNTIYF. The full variable domain, completed using reference TRBV28 and TRBJ1-3, is DVKVTQSSRYLVKRTGEKVFLECVQDMDHENMFWYRQDPGLGLRLIYFSYDVKMKEKGDIPEGYSVSREKKERFSLILESASTNQTSMYLCASRHPSGNTIYFGEGSWLTVV.

J is TRBJ2-5 and V is TRBV2; TRBD2 matches at 8 bases. This CDR3 contains 12 residues. With 8 bases clipped from V and 1 base from J, the junction kept 0 bases outside the gene matches. Germline V gene sequence: CDR1 SNHLY, CDR2 FYNNEI. The chain's CDR3 is CASGTSQETQYF. CDR3 in DNA: TGTGCCAGCGGGACTAGCCAAGAGACCCAGTACTTC. Full variable domain (missing parts from reference TRBV2 and TRBJ2-5): EPEVTQTPSHQVTQMGQEVILRCVPISNHLYFYWYRQILGQKVEFLVSFYNNEISEKSEIFDDQFSVERPDGSNFTLKIRSTKLEDSAMYFCASGTSQETQYFGPGTRLLVL.

The gene calls are TRBV5-4 and TRBJ2-5; TRBD1 agrees at 7 bases. CDR3 size: 13 residues. Germline values: CDR1 SGHNT, CDR2 YYREEE (reference sequence). The V segment lost 4 bases and the J segment 2 bases; nucleotides outside the gene matches: 2. CDR3 residues: CASSLGQQETQYF. The CDR3 nucleotides read TGTGCCAGCAGCCTGGGACAGCAAGAGACCCAGTACTTC.

The rearrangement joins TRBV9 to TRBJ1-2, with D possibly TRBD1 on 6 matching bases. The CDR3 totals 16 residues. V was clipped by 3 bases and J by 7 bases, with 22 bases between them. Germline loops: CDR1 SGDLS, CDR2 YYNGEE. CDR3 sequence reads: CASSAVGAFQGGGYTF. CDR3 nucleotide sequence: TGTGCCAGCAGCGCAGTAGGGGCCTTCCAAGGGGGTGGCTACACCTTC.

The chain carries TRBV15 and TRBJ1-1, with TRBD1 identical over 9 bases. The CDR3 spans 15 residues. V dropped 3 bases and J dropped 4; count of bases not matched to a gene: 6. The germline gives CDR1 LNHNV, CDR2 YYDKDF (reference sequence). Here the CDR3 DNA reads TGTGCCACCAGCAGGGACAGGGGTTATTCCACTGAAGCTTTCTTT. Translated, it gives CATSRDRGYSTEAFF.

CDR3 residues: CASSARDRRSYEQYF. CDR3 DNA: TGTGCCAGCAGCGCCCGGGACAGGCGCTCCTACGAGCAGTACTTC. The chain is built from TRBV5-4 and TRBJ2-7; 8 positions match TRBD1. V was pared by 4 bases and J by 0 bases, with 6 bases of the junction left unmatched. Germline V lookup: CDR1 SGHNT, CDR2 YYREEE (reference sequence). CDR3 length equals 15 residues.

CDR3 sequence: CAWSPSGHSNQPQHF. CDR3 coding DNA: TGTGCCTGGAGCCCATCCGGTCATAGCAATCAGCCCCAGCATTTT. This chain joins TRBV30 and TRBJ1-5; D gene ambiguous. The CDR3 contains 15 residues. Trimming took off 3 bases at V and 0 bases at J, with 12 bases between the two ends. Germline V gives CDR1 GTSNPN, CDR2 SVGIG (reference sequence).

This chain uses TRBV9 with TRBJ2-2; D is uncertain. The CDR3 has 13 amino acids. Germline values: CDR1 SGDLS, CDR2 YYNGEE. The V end lost 6 bases, the J end lost 4 bases, and 10 bases lay between the germline ends. The CDR3 region has the DNA TGTGCCAGCAACTTACAGAGCACCGGGGAGCTGTTTTTT. This gives the protein CASNLQSTGELFF. The entire variable domain, with the rest obtained from reference TRBV9 and TRBJ2-2, is as follows: DSGVTQTPKHLITATGQRVTLRCSPRSGDLSVYWYQQSLDQGLQFLIQYYNGEERAKGNILERFSAQQFPDLHSELNLSSLELGDSALYFCASNLQSTGELFFGEGSRLTVL.

This clone showed up just once. This chain uses TRBV29-1 with TRBJ2-2, with unresolved D. Between the trimmed V and J ends, which lost 5 bases and 1 base, there was a span of 5 bases. Germline loops: CDR1 SQVTM, CDR2 ANQGSEA. The CDR3 is 12 amino acids. The CDR3 is CSVTRNTGELFF. In nucleotides, the CDR3 is TGCAGCGTTACACGGAACACCGGGGAGCTGTTTTTT.

The chain carries TRBV5-6 and TRBJ2-1, with 13 positions matching TRBD2. V was clipped by 5 bases and J by 12 bases; unmatched bases: 8. Germline-derived CDR1 and CDR2 are SGHDT and YYEEEE. This CDR3 has 14 amino acids. The CDR3 here is CASSPTSGGPAQFF. Here the CDR3 DNA reads TGTGCCAGCAGTCCGACTAGCGGGGGGCCGGCGCAGTTCTTC.

The chain recombines TRBV27 with TRBJ1-6; no clear D gene. Germline V gene sequence: CDR1 MNHEY, CDR2 SMNVEV (reference sequence). This CDR3 region has 17 residues. The V and J ends lost 6 bases and 7 bases respectively, with 22 bases between them. This CDR3 reads CASRDLKRAGLNSPLHF. CDR3 DNA sequence: TGTGCCAGCAGGGATTTGAAAAGGGCAGGACTAAATTCACCCCTCCACTTT.

The V gene is TRBV21-1, the J gene TRBJ2-1; TRBD1, the table's D call, was not compared with the DNA. TRBV21-1 has pseudogene status. This CDR3 contains 15 residues. The CDR3 sequence is CASSNFLQNYNEQFF. The CDR3 coding sequence is TGTGCCAGCAGCAATTTTCTACAGAACTACAATGAGCAGTTCTTC.

This chain connects TRBV28 to TRBJ1-2; D possibly corresponds to TRBD1 (5 bases). The germline CDR1 and CDR2 sequences are MDHEN and SYDVKM. The CDR3 has 14 amino acids. Trimming left V 1 base short and J 6 bases short, with 12 bases between. CDR3 sequence: CASSLSGRADGYTF. In nucleotides, the CDR3 is TGTGCCAGCAGTTTATCGGGCAGGGCTGATGGCTACACCTTC.

Only one count was recorded for this clone. J is TRBJ2-1 and V is TRBV9, with TRBD2 matching 9 bases. The V gene's germline CDR1 is SGDLS and CDR2 YYNGEE. The CDR3 has 14 residues. The J segment lost 8 bases and the V segment lost 3 bases, leaving 6 bases of the junction unmatched. The CDR3 DNA reads as TGTGCCAGCAGCGCCGGACTAGCGTCCGATGAGCAGTTCTTC. This gives the protein CASSAGLASDEQFF.

The chain has TRBV5-5 and TRBJ2-5; tentative D call: TRBD2 (6 bases). The CDR3 loop spans 15 amino acids. V gave up 3 bases and J gave up 1 base, with 13 bases separating them. The germline gives CDR1 SGHKS, CDR2 YYEKEE (reference sequence). CDR3 bases: TGTGCCAGCAGCTCTAATCGGGGGACCCAAGAGACCCAGTACTTC. Protein: CASSSNRGTQETQYF. Together with reference TRBV5-5 and TRBJ2-5, the CDR3 gives the full variable domain: DAGVTQSPTHLIKTRGQQVTLRCSPISGHKSVSWYQQVLGQGPQFIFQYYEKEERGRGNFPDRFSARQFPNYSSELNVNALLLGDSALYLCASSSNRGTQETQYFGPGTRLLVL.

V is TRBV2 and J is TRBJ1-5, with 9 nucleotides matching TRBD1. The junction had 2 bases not matched to a gene; V was cut back by 4 bases and J by 4 bases. Germline CDR1 and CDR2: SNHLY and FYNNEI. The CDR3 length is 14 residues. In DNA, the CDR3 is TGTGCCAGCAGTGGCGGGACAGGGAATCAGCCCCAGCATTTT. Translating it yields CASSGGTGNQPQHF.

V gene TRBV4-2 combines with J gene TRBJ1-2, with D perhaps matching TRBD1 (6 bases). The CDR3 loop spans 13 amino acids. The germline gives CDR1 LGHNA, CDR2 YNFKEQ. The ends were cut back, 2 bases at V and 2 bases at J, with 6 bases in the middle. The CDR3 loop is CASSQTGNYGYTF. Written as DNA, the CDR3 is TGTGCCAGCAGCCAAACAGGGAACTATGGCTACACCTTC.

The chain recombines TRBV4-1 with TRBJ2-7, with 8 bases aligning to TRBD1. Germline CDR1 MGHRA, CDR2 YSYEKL. V lost 6 bases and J lost 5; bases outside the gene matches: 12. The CDR3 is 15 amino acids. CDR3 loop: CASSRSGQGRDEQYF. CDR3 DNA sequence: TGCGCCAGCAGTCGTTCCGGACAGGGAAGGGACGAGCAGTACTTC.

This rearrangement joins TRBV7-9 to TRBJ2-2, with 8 bases identical to TRBD2. The CDR3 loop spans 16 amino acids. Germline V gives CDR1 SEHNR, CDR2 FQNEAQ (reference sequence). J gave up 0 bases and V 3 bases, and 3 bases lay outside the gene matches. CDR3 region: CASSFGGGPNTGELFF. CDR3 DNA: TGTGCCAGCAGCTTTGGCGGGGGGCCGAACACCGGGGAGCTGTTTTTT.

V and J are TRBV4-3 and TRBJ2-1; no firm D call. The length of the CDR3 is 11 residues. The V end was cut by 4 bases, the J end by 7 bases, with 5 bases between. Germline V lookup: CDR1 LGHNA, CDR2 YSLEER. CDR3 sequence reads: CASSLANEQFF. DNA for the CDR3: TGCGCCAGCAGCCTAGCTAATGAGCAGTTCTTC.